This T cell receptor (beta chain) stems from a study of OX40 agonist ivuxolimab in advanced cancers. Study-wide context: The costimulatory receptor OX40 (CD134) was targeted by ivuxolimab, a fully human IgG2 agonistic monoclonal antibody. Among the approximately 54 dose-escalation patients, around 19 had hepatocellular carcinoma, about 15 melanoma, 9 renal cell carcinoma and 9 head and neck cancer. The point of sequencing TCRbeta in the periphery was to test whether ivuxolimab changed TCR sequence diversity and drove clonal T-cell expansion. In the dose-escalation cohort, 82.7% of patients were male, and the mean age was roughly 60 years with a range of roughly 20 to 79. The paper covers the monotherapy dose-escalation part of the phase I ivuxolimab trial, which included N of about 50 patients. Partial responses were achieved by three dose-escalation patients, of whom one had hepatocellular carcinoma and two had cutaneous melanoma. Prior anti-PD-1, anti-PD-L1 or anti-CTLA-4 therapy was permitted, and about 40% of dose-escalation patients had received checkpoint inhibitors. Intravenous ivuxolimab was administered to patients every 2 weeks at six dose levels: 0.01, 0.1, 0.3, 1.5, 3 and 10 mg/kg.

Germline trimming amounts to 7 bases on V and 3 bases on J, with 6 as the count of junction bases outside the gene matches. Counted from cysteine to phenylalanine, this CDR3 has 14 amino acids. The sequence is cut down to CDR3 DNA, 42 bases in frame from base 1. CDR1 MNHNS and CDR2 SASEGT are derived from the germline V gene. Genomic DNA was isolated from the sorted cells so that the TCRbeta CDR3 region could be sequenced. TCRbeta CDR3 regions were sequenced using the immunoSEQ Assay. TCRdb obtained this table from immuneACCESS and retained in-frame rearrangements with V and J assigned. These tables miss some clones; where compared with another copy, unresolved V genes account for less than half of the shortfall, and the remainder is unexplained. The sample table holds about 96,000 clones, of which roughly 80% were seen once. The top ten clonotypes cover around 5.8% of the sample. As regards this clone: The antigen it recognizes is unknown. One base away there is no much larger clone; base qualities are not given.

What the authors observed across the whole study: Which antigens the clonally expanded peripheral T cells were specific for was not determined. At doses of 0.1 to 3.0 mg/kg, clonal expansion of both CD4+ and CD8+ T cells in blood was seen between baseline and week 6. Low levels of normalized T-cell clonal expansion were also seen in some nonresponding patients. In the 0.1-3.0 mg/kg groups, partial responders were among the patients with the lowest normalized peripheral clonal expansion, particularly in CD8+ T cells. After ivuxolimab, more expanded clones were found on average in CD8+ T cells than in CD4+ T cells.

The trial excluded patients who had a history of autoimmune disease or who were on systemic immunosuppression. In every dose cohort, peripheral blood was drawn for TCR sequencing at baseline, cycle 4 day 1, and cycle 7 day 1. The samples were taken from a phase I, first-in-human, multicenter, open-label dose-escalation trial of ivuxolimab. Adults with locally advanced or metastatic head and neck squamous cell, hepatocellular, melanoma or renal cell carcinoma were enrolled in the trial. CD4+ and CD8+ T cells were sorted separately from peripheral blood before TCR sequencing. Sequencing was performed on CD4+ or CD8+ T cells sorted from blood, taken in a trial of the OX40 agonist ivuxolimab. The sequence links TRBV6-1 to TRBJ2-1; TRBD2 agrees with 7 junctional bases. This receptor was taken from an adult with an advanced solid tumor such as melanoma, head and neck, liver or kidney cancer. The CDR3 protein: CASKFSGYYNEQFF. The bases are TGTGCCAGCAAATTTAGCGGGTACTACAATGAGCAGTTCTTC.